The clone carrying this T cell receptor (beta chain) was observed a handful of times. The antigen remains unidentified. This sample stems from a study of beta chain features in type 1 diabetes. Regarding the study as a whole: Moderate yet significant TCRB CDR3 shortening was seen in Type 1 diabetes patients in all four CD4+ subsets. The study found that naive, central memory and Treg TCRB repertoires appeared more similar in patients than in healthy donors.

V lost 2 bases to trimming and J lost 5 bases, with 13 bases between them. The germline V gene has CDR1 MDHEN and CDR2 SYDVKM. This CDR3 contains 15 residues. Sequenced material consisted of expressed TCRB transcripts (all of the isolated RNA was reverse transcribed). Produced via immunoSEQ multiplex PCR; TCRdb's table is partial and in-frame only. The data contain some 200,000 clones, 15% to 20% of them seen just once; the ten biggest clones take up about 0.08%. This TCR was recovered from a man younger than 40 with type 1 diabetes. The chain employs TRBV28 and TRBJ1-5; a weak D match, TRBD1 (6 bases). Sequencing used naive CD4+ T cells from blood. The CDR3 DNA follows: TGTGCCAGCAGTTTAGGAGGGGGAAGGGATCAGCCCCAGCATTTT. Protein: CASSLGGGRDQPQHF.